Sequencing of this T cell receptor beta chain was carried out in a study of blood T cell repertoires in COVID-19. At the level of the study: The United States, Italy and Spain were the sources of the acute and convalescent COVID-19 samples.

Using immunoSEQ multiplex PCR, the repertoire was profiled, and TCRdb retains in-frame clones only, with some absent. The repertoire holds roughly 250,000 clones, around 80% seen once, with 8.6% in the top ten. In this sample, this clone turned up a few times. V lost 4 bases and J 3 bases, leaving 17 bases between the germline ends. Per germline, CDR1 SGHRS and CDR2 YFSETQ. This CDR3 is 15 amino acids long. This receptor was identified in a middle-aged man with active or convalescent COVID-19. This chain links TRBV5-1 with TRBJ2-7; weak D call: TRBD1 (6 bases). Sequences were obtained from peripheral blood. The CDR3 nucleotides read TGCGCCAGCAGCATTGGCAGGGGAACTAACTACGAGCAGTACTTC. Translation gives CASSIGRGTNYEQYF.